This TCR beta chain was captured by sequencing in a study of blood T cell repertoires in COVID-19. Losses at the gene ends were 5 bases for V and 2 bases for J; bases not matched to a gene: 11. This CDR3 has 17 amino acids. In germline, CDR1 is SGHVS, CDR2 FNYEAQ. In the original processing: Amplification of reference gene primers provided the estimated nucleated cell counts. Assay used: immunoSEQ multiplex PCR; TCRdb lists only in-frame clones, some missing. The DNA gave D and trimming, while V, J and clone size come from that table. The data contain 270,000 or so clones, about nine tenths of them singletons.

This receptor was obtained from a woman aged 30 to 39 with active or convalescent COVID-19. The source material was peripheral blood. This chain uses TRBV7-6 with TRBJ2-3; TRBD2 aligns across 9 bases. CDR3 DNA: TGTGCCAGCAGCCCCCGAATCAGCGGGGGGTTCACAGATACGCAGTATTTT. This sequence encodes CASSPRISGGFTDTQYF.